This T cell receptor beta chain comes out of a study of T cells after yellow fever vaccination. Notes on the study in general: Researchers cautioned that FACS-sorted repertoires could harbor abundant clonotypes contaminating from the bulk population.

They built TCR cDNA with 5'RACE template switching, a step that put in a universal primer site and UMIs. TCRdb passed the 5' RACE reads through MiXCR, listing each CDR3 protein once. The sample holds hundreds of thousands of distinct CDR3 sequences, approximately 15% seen once. This clonotype has a handful of counts. Its cognate antigen is unknown. This CDR3 has 15 residues. Trimming shortened V by 7 bases and J by 3 bases, and 19 bases separated the two germline ends. CDR1 MNHEY and CDR2 SMNVEV come from the germline V gene (reference sequence). This receptor was obtained from a man aged 25 to 40 who received the YFV17D yellow fever vaccine. This chain links TRBV27 with TRBJ2-7; a possible D gene is TRBD2 (7 bases). Here the sequenced sample was PBMCs, taken on the day of the yellow fever booster vaccination. The CDR3 here is CASNLAESGHYEQYF. The CDR3 bases are TGTGCCAGCAACCTAGCGGAATCGGGACACTACGAGCAGTACTTC.